Listed below are T cell receptor beta chains from one sample, sequenced in a study of cytomegalovirus exposure and HLA in healthy donors. TCRdb keeps only in-frame clones here, not all; method: immunoSEQ multiplex PCR. Of some 100,000 clones listed, 65% to 90% are singletons. The material sequenced was PBMCs. The receptors shown here come from a woman between 18 and 29 years old in good health and CMV-seronegative. The CDR3 runs from the conserved cysteine through the conserved F or W. D genes are given only for firm matches. Clone size is given for some rows only: seen once, a few or many times, or a class if the clone is expanded.

J: TRBJ2-1
V: TRBV5-8
D: TRBD1
size: -
CDR3: CASSRGTGGYNEQFF
DNA: TGTGCCAGCAGCCGCGGGACAGGGGGTTACAATGAGCAGTTCTTC

J: TRBJ1-2
V: TRBV7-2
D: -
size: -
CDR3: CASSLGQFNYGYTF
DNA: TGTGCCAGCAGCCTAGGACAATTCAACTATGGCTACACCTTC

J: TRBJ1-2
V: TRBV30
D: TRBD1
size: -
CDR3: CAWNLSDRRNYGYTF
DNA: TGTGCCTGGAATTTATCGGACAGGCGCAACTATGGCTACACCTTC

J: TRBJ2-7
V: TRBV11-2
D: TRBD1
size: -
CDR3: CASSLDGVRDRGIDEQYF
DNA: TGTGCCAGCAGCTTAGATGGGGTGCGGGACAGGGGTATCGACGAGCAGTACTTC

J: TRBJ2-7
V: TRBV11-1
D: TRBD2
size: -
CDR3: CASSLAQGAGVSYEQYF
DNA: TGTGCCAGCAGCTTAGCCCAAGGAGCGGGGGTTTCCTACGAGCAGTACTTC

J: TRBJ1-5
V: TRBV4-1
D: TRBD1
size: -
CDR3: CASSQFWAQGAPGNQPQHF
DNA: TGCGCCAGCAGCCAATTCTGGGCACAGGGGGCGCCGGGCAATCAGCCCCAGCATTTT

J: TRBJ2-3
V: TRBV11-3
D: TRBD2
size: -
CDR3: CASSLGGGATDTQYF
DNA: TGTGCCAGCAGCTTAGGGGGGGGAGCCACAGATACGCAGTATTTT

J: TRBJ2-1
V: TRBV7-2
D: TRBD2
size: -
CDR3: CASSLSAAGDNEQFF
DNA: TGTGCCAGCAGCTTATCTGCAGCGGGGGACAATGAGCAGTTCTTC

J: TRBJ2-2
V: TRBV4-2
D: -
size: -
CDR3: CASSDTTGGRSGELFF
DNA: TGTGCCAGCAGCGACACGACCGGGGGACGGTCCGGGGAGCTGTTTTTT

J: TRBJ2-5
V: TRBV5-1
D: TRBD2
size: -
CDR3: CASSLAGTSAETQYF
DNA: TGCGCCAGCAGCTTGGCAGGGACTAGCGCGGAGACCCAGTACTTC

J: TRBJ1-4
V: TRBV7-9
D: TRBD1
size: -
CDR3: CASSFLTGNEKLFF
DNA: TGTGCCAGCAGCTTTTTGACAGGGAATGAAAAACTGTTTTTT

J: TRBJ2-5
V: TRBV4-3
D: -
size: -
CDR3: CASSQDFTSGVETQYF
DNA: TGCGCCAGCAGCCAAGATTTCACTAGTGGTGTGGAGACCCAGTACTTC

J: TRBJ2-7
V: TRBV30
D: TRBD1
size: -
CDR3: CAWNAGQGTYEQYF
DNA: TGTGCCTGGAACGCGGGACAGGGAACCTACGAGCAGTACTTC

J: TRBJ2-2
V: TRBV7-6
D: -
size: -
CDR3: CASSLVSTGELFF
DNA: TGTGCCAGCAGCTTAGTGAGCACCGGGGAGCTGTTTTTT

J: TRBJ1-2
V: TRBV5-1
D: TRBD1
size: few
CDR3: CASSRHIGTDYGYTF
DNA: TGCGCCAGCAGCCGTCATATCGGGACAGACTATGGCTACACCTTC

J: TRBJ2-7
V: TRBV18
D: TRBD1
size: -
CDR3: CASSPSGDRGLYEQYF
DNA: TGTGCCAGCTCACCATCGGGGGACAGGGGGCTATACGAGCAGTACTTC

J: TRBJ1-2
V: TRBV7-9
D: TRBD1
size: -
CDR3: CASSLVIGGVNYGYTF
DNA: TGTGCCAGCAGCTTAGTAATAGGGGGCGTCAACTATGGCTACACCTTC

J: TRBJ2-7
V: TRBV7-2
D: -
size: -
CDR3: CASSLGRWRYEQYF
DNA: TGTGCCAGCAGCTTAGGAAGATGGCGGTACGAGCAGTACTTC

J: TRBJ2-5
V: TRBV7-8
D: -
size: -
CDR3: CASSPIRDRQETQYF
DNA: TGTGCCAGCAGCCCCATCCGAGACAGGCAAGAGACCCAGTACTTC

J: TRBJ1-2
V: TRBV2
D: TRBD1
size: -
CDR3: CASSAGTGAGYTF
DNA: TGTGCCAGCAGTGCCGGGACAGGGGCTGGCTACACCTTC

J: TRBJ2-1
V: TRBV7-9
D: TRBD2
size: few
CDR3: CASSSSGEQFF
DNA: TGTGCCAGCAGCTCTAGCGGCGAGCAGTTCTTC

J: TRBJ2-3
V: TRBV19
D: -
size: -
CDR3: CASSRTGGRYTDTQYF
DNA: TGTGCCAGTAGTAGGACAGGAGGGCGTTACACAGATACGCAGTATTTT

J: TRBJ2-1
V: TRBV21-1
D: -
size: -
CDR3: CASSKGGLGTSGYPSYNEQFF
DNA: TGTGCCAGCAGCAAAGGAGGGCTGGGGACTAGCGGGTACCCCTCCTACAATGAGCAGTTCTTC

J: TRBJ2-5
V: TRBV5-1
D: TRBD2
size: few
CDR3: CASGTRATQYF
DNA: TGCGCCAGCGGGACTAGAGCGACCCAGTACTTC

J: TRBJ1-4
V: TRBV6-5
D: TRBD1
size: -
CDR3: CASSRNRGRREKLFF
DNA: TGTGCCAGCAGTCGTAACAGGGGGCGCAGGGAAAAACTGTTTTTT

J: TRBJ2-2
V: TRBV9
D: -
size: once
CDR3: CASSTMEGPGELFF
DNA: TGTGCCAGCAGCACGATGGAGGGCCCCGGGGAGCTGTTTTTT

J: TRBJ2-7
V: TRBV28
D: -
size: few
CDR3: CASSPGGTSTYEQYF
DNA: TGTGCCAGCAGCCCCGGCGGTACGTCAACCTACGAGCAGTACTTC

J: TRBJ2-3
V: TRBV2
D: -
size: once
CDR3: CASTTSLRPDTQYF
DNA: TGTGCCAGCACTACTAGCCTACGCCCAGATACGCAGTATTTT

J: TRBJ2-5
V: TRBV7-9
D: TRBD2
size: -
CDR3: CASSLVGSWTSGQETQYF
DNA: TGTGCCAGCAGCTTAGTGGGATCCTGGACTAGCGGACAAGAGACCCAGTACTTC

J: TRBJ2-6
V: TRBV4-3
D: TRBD2
size: many
CDR3: CASSQEGGTGANVLTF
DNA: TGCGCCAGCAGCCAAGAGGGAGGGACTGGGGCCAACGTCCTGACTTTC